The next 26 T cell receptor beta chains were all read from a single sample in a study of blood T cell repertoires in COVID-19. Libraries were prepared by immunoSEQ multiplex PCR; TCRdb keeps only in-frame clonotypes and omits some of them. This table holds fewer than 500,000 clones, roughly 87% found once. Sequencing was performed on PBMCs or T cells enriched from blood (not recorded which). All receptors come from a woman younger than 30 who had recovered from COVID-19.

The V call is TRBV6-7, the J call TRBJ1-3; a weak D match, TRBD1 (5 bases). TRBV6-7 is treated as an ORF (open reading frame) with a function not yet certain. This CDR3 comprises 13 residues. Trimming pared 3 bases from V and 7 bases from J, leaving 10 bases between. The CDR3 DNA reads TGTGCCAGCAGTTATAGCGGGGCGAACACCATATATTTT. Protein product: CASSYSGANTIYF.

This chain links TRBV2 with TRBJ1-2; D not certain. The V end was cut by 2 bases, the J end by 8 bases, with 12 bases between. The CDR3 extends over 13 amino acids. Germline V CDR1 and CDR2: SNHLY, FYNNEI. CDR3 nucleotides: TGTGCCAGCAGTGAATGGGAGACAAGCGGCTACACCTTC. The encoded protein is CASSEWETSGYTF.

The V gene is TRBV2, the J gene TRBJ1-2; 7 positions match TRBD1. V lost 3 bases and J lost 7; bases outside the gene matches: 5. Germline values: CDR1 SNHLY, CDR2 FYNNEI. The CDR3 runs to 13 residues. CDR3 in amino acids: CASSDDRESGYTF. CDR3 nucleotides: TGTGCCAGCAGTGATGACAGGGAGTCTGGCTACACCTTC.

J is TRBJ2-3 and V is TRBV28, with 8 bases fitting TRBD1. The CDR3 covers 16 residues. Unmatched junction bases numbered 5, after V lost 2 bases and J lost 1 base. The germline CDR1 and CDR2 sequences are MDHEN and SYDVKM. CDR3 nucleotide sequence: TGTGCCAGCAGTTTAGCCGGACAGGGACGCACAGATACGCAGTATTTT. It codes for CASSLAGQGRTDTQYF.

V usage is TRBV7-9 and J usage is TRBJ1-5; the match to TRBD1 covers 10 bases. The V gene end was trimmed by 2 bases and the J gene end by 4 bases; junction bases not matched to a gene: 14. The CDR3 is 19 amino acids. Germline CDR1 reads SEHNR; CDR2 reads FQNEAQ (reference sequence). The CDR3 loop is CASSLFRPGTGVLNQPQHF. Here the CDR3 DNA reads TGTGCCAGCAGCTTATTCCGACCCGGGACAGGGGTTTTGAATCAGCCCCAGCATTTT.

This chain links TRBV7-2 with TRBJ1-3; D not resolved. Germline V gene sequence: CDR1 SGHTA, CDR2 FQGNSA. The CDR3 runs to 13 residues. The V gene lost 4 bases and the J gene lost 1 base, with 5 bases spanning the gap. For the CDR3, the DNA is TGTGCCAGCAGCTGGAGGTCTGGAAACACCATATATTTT. Amino acids: CASSWRSGNTIYF.

The V and J genes are TRBV13 and TRBJ2-1; possible D gene TRBD1, 5 bases. Germline lookup yields CDR1 PRHDT and CDR2 FYEKMQ (reference sequence). V lost 1 base and J lost 7, with 17 bases in between. This CDR3 region has 16 residues. The CDR3 protein is CASSLEGDPKGNEQFF. The CDR3 DNA sequence: TGTGCCAGCAGCTTAGAGGGCGACCCGAAGGGGAATGAGCAGTTCTTC. The full variable domain, its missing parts supplied by reference TRBV13 and TRBJ2-1, is AAGVIQSPRHLIKEKRETATLKCYPIPRHDTVYWYQQGPGQDPQFLISFYEKMQSDKGSIPDRFSAQQFSDYHSELNMSSLELGDSALYFCASSLEGDPKGNEQFFGPGTRLTVL.

The chain is built from TRBV12-3 or TRBV12-4 and TRBJ2-1, with 9 bases that match TRBD2. This CDR3 is 13 amino acids long. Trimming took 7 bases from V and 10 from J; bases not matched to a gene: 8. CDR3 sequence: CASMTSGGSEQFF. As DNA, the CDR3 is TGTGCCAGCATGACCAGCGGGGGGTCAGAGCAGTTCTTC.

J is TRBJ2-7 and V is TRBV27; the D gene is possibly TRBD2 (6 bases). Trimming left V 7 bases short and J 0 bases short, with 13 bases between. CDR1 is MNHEY and CDR2 is SMNVEV in the germline V gene (reference sequence). The CDR3 has 14 residues. CDR3 in DNA: TGTGCCAGCAAGAGTCGGGGGAGCTCCTACGAGCAGTACTTC. It codes for CASKSRGSSYEQYF.

V and J are TRBV19 and TRBJ1-6, with 10 bases matching TRBD1. The germline CDR1 and CDR2 sequences are LNHDA and SQIVND (reference sequence). The CDR3 length is 15 residues. Germline trimming cut 6 bases from V and 12 bases from J; bases unmatched to any gene: 11. This CDR3 is CASRLSGQGNEPLHF. The DNA for the CDR3 is TGTGCCAGTAGGCTATCGGGACAGGGGAACGAACCCCTCCACTTT. Filled out from reference TRBV19 and TRBJ1-6, the complete variable domain reads DGGITQSPKYLFRKEGQNVTLSCEQNLNHDAMYWYRQDPGQGLRLIYYSQIVNDFQKGDIAEGYSVSREKKESFPLTVTSAQKNPTAFYLCASRLSGQGNEPLHFGNGTRLTVT.

The chain recombines TRBV5-4 with TRBJ2-1, with a weak D call TRBD2 (7 bases). Germline CDR1 reads SGHNT; CDR2 reads YYREEE (reference sequence). V shed 1 base and J shed 4 bases, with 12 bases lying between them. The CDR3 extends over 15 amino acids. Here the CDR3 DNA reads TGTGCCAGCAGCTTGTCCGGGGGGCTATACAATGAGCAGTTCTTC. This encodes CASSLSGGLYNEQFF.

This chain connects TRBV4-2 to TRBJ2-1, with 8 positions matching TRBD2. CDR3 size: 15 residues. J gave up 5 bases and V 5 bases, and 8 bases lay outside the gene matches. Germline-derived CDR1 and CDR2 are LGHNA and YNFKEQ. Here the CDR3 DNA reads TGTGCCAGCAGCTACGGACTAGCTGTCAACAATGAGCAGTTCTTC. It encodes CASSYGLAVNNEQFF.

The J gene is TRBJ2-7, the V gene TRBV30, with 7 bases lining up with TRBD1. The CDR3 totals 14 residues. Germline CDR1 reads GTSNPN; CDR2 reads SVGIG (reference sequence). The V gene end was trimmed by 0 bases and the J gene end by 6 bases; junction bases not matched to a gene: 8. The CDR3 DNA is TGTGCCTGGAGTGTCCCCTCGACAGGGAGCGAGCAGTACTTC. Amino acids: CAWSVPSTGSEQYF.

The rearrangement links TRBV2 to TRBJ1-3, with 8 bases aligning to TRBD1. Germline trimming cut 6 bases from V and 8 bases from J; bases unmatched to any gene: 9. Germline V gives CDR1 SNHLY, CDR2 FYNNEI. The CDR3 extends over 14 amino acids. CDR3 DNA: TGTGCCAGCAGCGGACGGACAGGGCTGGACACCATATATTTT. Amino acid sequence: CASSGRTGLDTIYF.

The chain has TRBV5-1 and TRBJ2-2; 8 bases are a match to TRBD1. The germline V gene has CDR1 SGHRS and CDR2 YFSETQ. Trimming removed 0 bases from V and 3 bases from J; junction bases left unmatched: 4. There are 16 residues in the CDR3. The CDR3 is CASSLEGQVYTGELFF. CDR3 DNA sequence: TGCGCCAGCAGCTTGGAGGGACAGGTTTACACCGGGGAGCTGTTTTTT.

The chain employs TRBV24-1 and TRBJ2-2; 9 bases agree with TRBD1. CDR3 size: 13 residues. Germline-derived CDR1 and CDR2 are KGHDR and SFDVKD. The trim removed 6 bases at V and 6 bases at J, leaving 1 base unmatched. The CDR3 DNA follows: TGTGCCACCAGTCACAGGGGGCCCGGGGAGCTGTTTTTT. It encodes CATSHRGPGELFF.

The chain combines TRBV9 with TRBJ2-1; 7 bases align to TRBD2. This CDR3 region has 15 residues. V was pared by 2 bases and J by 4 bases, with 6 bases of the junction left unmatched. Germline CDR1 reads SGDLS; CDR2 reads YYNGEE. The CDR3 here is CASSVGGETYNEQFF. The DNA for the CDR3 is TGTGCCAGCAGCGTTGGGGGGGAAACTTACAATGAGCAGTTCTTC. Combining the CDR3 with reference TRBV9 and TRBJ2-1 gives the whole variable domain DSGVTQTPKHLITATGQRVTLRCSPRSGDLSVYWYQQSLDQGLQFLIQYYNGEERAKGNILERFSAQQFPDLHSELNLSSLELGDSALYFCASSVGGETYNEQFFGPGTRLTVL.

This chain links TRBV28 with TRBJ2-7; 7 nucleotides match TRBD1. Trimming took 4 bases from V and 1 from J; bases not matched to a gene: 1. Germline V gene sequence: CDR1 MDHEN, CDR2 SYDVKM. The CDR3 totals 13 residues. Here the CDR3 reads CASSWDSSYEQYF. CDR3 nucleotides: TGTGCCAGCAGTTGGGACAGTTCCTACGAGCAGTACTTC.

The chain employs TRBV18 and TRBJ2-5; a weak D match, TRBD2 (6 bases). This CDR3 is 15 amino acids long. The V and J ends lost 0 bases and 4 bases respectively, with 12 bases between them. Germline CDR1 KGHSH, CDR2 LQKENI. The CDR3 bases are TGTGCCAGCTCACCACCGGGCGGGGAAGGAGAGACCCAGTACTTC. This translates into CASSPPGGEGETQYF.

This clone was seen only once. V and J are TRBV19 and TRBJ1-1; 8 bases are a match to TRBD1. The CDR3 extends over 14 amino acids. Germline CDR1 reads LNHDA; CDR2 reads SQIVND (reference sequence). V dropped 8 bases and J dropped 0; count of bases not matched to a gene: 5. The CDR3: CASSETGVNTEAFF. The DNA of the CDR3 is TGTGCCAGTTCTGAGACAGGGGTGAACACTGAAGCTTTCTTT.

The chain carries TRBV7-2 and TRBJ1-2; TRBD1 aligns across 8 bases. CDR1 is SGHTA, CDR2 FQGNSA, per germline. Losses at the gene ends were 5 bases for V and 2 bases for J; bases not matched to a gene: 7. This CDR3 is built from 15 residues. CDR3 residues: CASSPQGQENYGYTF. CDR3 DNA: TGTGCCAGCAGCCCCCAGGGACAGGAGAACTATGGCTACACCTTC.

This rearrangement joins TRBV30 to TRBJ1-1; D is perhaps TRBD1 (5 bases). The CDR3 contains 13 residues. V lost 3 bases, J lost 2 bases, and 10 bases lay in between. The germline V gene encodes CDR1 GTSNPN and CDR2 SVGIG (reference sequence). The CDR3 protein is CAWSSGVNTEAFF. The CDR3, as DNA: TGTGCCTGGAGCTCGGGGGTTAACACTGAAGCTTTCTTT.

The CDR3 nucleotides are TGCGCCAGCAGCTTGGAACCATATCGGAGGGCCGGGGCTAATGAAAAACTGTTTTTT. As protein: CASSLEPYRRAGANEKLFF. The rearrangement joins TRBV5-1 to TRBJ1-4; no clear D gene. Per germline, CDR1 SGHRS and CDR2 YFSETQ. The CDR3 sequence is 19 residues long. The V end was cut by 0 bases, the J end by 3 bases, with 21 bases between. The full variable domain, in which reference TRBV5-1 and TRBJ1-4 provide the parts outside the CDR3, is KAGVTQTPRYLIKTRGQQVTLSCSPISGHRSVSWYQQTPGQGLQFLFEYFSETQRNKGNFPGRFSGRQFSNSRSEMNVSTLELGDSALYLCASSLEPYRRAGANEKLFFGSGTQLSVL.

This clone was recorded a few times. V gene TRBV11-2 combines with J gene TRBJ2-5, with D possibly being TRBD2 (5 bases). The CDR3 length is 13 residues. Germline CDR1 SGHAT, CDR2 FQNNGV. V dropped 5 bases and J dropped 1 base, with 8 bases sitting between them. The CDR3 DNA reads TGTGCCAGCAGCCGGACTCTCCAAGAGACCCAGTACTTC. Translating gives CASSRTLQETQYF.

V usage is TRBV19 and J usage is TRBJ1-4, with 8 bases that match TRBD1. The CDR3 totals 20 residues. V trimming: 5 bases; J trimming: 2 bases; junction bases outside the gene matches: 19. Germline V gene sequence: CDR1 LNHDA, CDR2 SQIVND (reference sequence). The CDR3 nucleotides read TGTGCCAGTAGTTCGCGACGGACAGGGTCGTCGGTAATCACTAATGAAAAACTGTTTTTT. It encodes CASSSRRTGSSVITNEKLFF. The variable domain in full, completed from reference TRBV19 and TRBJ1-4, reads DGGITQSPKYLFRKEGQNVTLSCEQNLNHDAMYWYRQDPGQGLRLIYYSQIVNDFQKGDIAEGYSVSREKKESFPLTVTSAQKNPTAFYLCASSSRRTGSSVITNEKLFFGSGTQLSVL.

This chain joins TRBV10-1 and TRBJ1-1, with D maybe TRBD1 (6 bases). V was shortened by 5 bases and J by 4 bases, with 14 bases between the two germline ends. Germline CDR1 WNHNN, CDR2 SYGVQD (reference sequence). This CDR3 region has 14 residues. CDR3 DNA sequence: TGCGCCAGCAGTCAAGAGACAGGAAGCACTGAAGCTTTCTTT. This sequence encodes CASSQETGSTEAFF.